This T cell receptor beta chain originates from a study of neoadjuvant nivolumab and ipilimumab in lung cancer (dated by TCRdb to about 2020). For the wider study: Nivolumab was given at 3 mg/kg intravenously on days 1, 15 and 29, and the combination arm added ipilimumab 1 mg/kg on day 1 only. The primary endpoint of the trial was the rate of major pathologic response (MPR) in the intention-to-treat population of each study arm. Of the roughly 43 patients with operable NSCLC treated in the trial, some 23 were randomized to nivolumab monotherapy and roughly 21 to nivolumab plus ipilimumab. Matched pretherapy and resected tumor pairs were analyzed from seven patients, of whom four had been treated with nivolumab and three with nivolumab plus ipilimumab. The study compared TCR repertoires in pretherapy (baseline) peripheral blood with TCR repertoires in tumors resected at surgery after neoadjuvant immune checkpoint blockade. Results and caveats for the whole study, not just this receptor: Pretherapy blood TCR richness correlated positively with richness in tumors resected after neoadjuvant therapy (Spearman R of about 0.82). From pretherapy to surgery, tumor T-cell richness and clonality went up in three of three dual-therapy tumors, versus only two of four nivolumab-treated tumors. No significant correlation was found between TCR clonality and pathologic tumor regression, and only one major-pathologic-response sample was available for the clonality analysis. TCR richness and clonality were greater in resected tumors than in tumor-adjacent uninvolved lung, and increases were seen in more dual-therapy-treated tumors. A small number of samples was subjected to TCR sequencing.

Turning to this clone: Its antigen is currently not known. Within one base of it there is no much larger clone, and no base qualities were kept.

Preparation of the library involved the immunoSEQ multiplex PCR assay. The authors' analysis ran thus. Richness and clonality were used to summarize the repertoires, and clones that significantly expanded or contracted between pre- and post-therapy samples were identified. Here the immuneACCESS table is served through TCRdb, limited to in-frame sequences with V and J called. Missing clones are a known gap in these copies; in checked studies unresolved V genes cover under half, and the rest lacks a known reason. V and J calls and clone size are copied from that table; D and trimming were computed from the DNA. In all, the sample holds more than 25,000 clones, and about 70% of those were seen once. The top ten clonotypes cover 15% to 20% of the sample. The sample's time point, from its label and the paper: at surgical resection after neoadjuvant nivolumab +/- ipilimumab. The samples were taken from NEOSTAR, a phase 2 randomized trial in operable NSCLC that tested neoadjuvant nivolumab or nivolumab plus ipilimumab, followed by surgery.

The sequence came from an adult with non-small cell lung cancer. Sequenced material: tumor tissue, taken after neoadjuvant nivolumab, alone or with ipilimumab, at or shortly before surgery.

The sequenced DNA is TGTGCCAGTAGTTCGACAGGAGACTCCTATGGCTACACCTTC. It specifies CASSSTGDSYGYTF. The chain joins TRBV19 to TRBJ1-2; the D segment could be TRBD1, given 6 matching bases. The CDR3, cysteine through phenylalanine, is 14 amino acids long. Just CDR3 DNA is preserved here, 42 bases in frame from base 1. Via the germline V gene (reference sequence), CDR1 is LNHDA and CDR2 SQIVND. V sheds 5 bases and J sheds 4 bases, leaving 14 bases between their ends.